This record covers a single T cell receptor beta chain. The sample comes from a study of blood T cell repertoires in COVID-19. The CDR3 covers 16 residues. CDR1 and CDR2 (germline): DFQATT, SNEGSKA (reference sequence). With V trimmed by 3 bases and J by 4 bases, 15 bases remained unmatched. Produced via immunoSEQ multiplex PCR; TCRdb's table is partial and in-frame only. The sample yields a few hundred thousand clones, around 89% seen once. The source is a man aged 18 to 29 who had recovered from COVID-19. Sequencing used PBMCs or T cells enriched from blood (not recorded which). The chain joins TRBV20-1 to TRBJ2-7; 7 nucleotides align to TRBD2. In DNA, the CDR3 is TGCAGTGCTAGTTCCCCTGGGACGGGAGGCACTTACGAGCAGTACTTC. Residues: CSASSPGTGGTYEQYF.